This T cell receptor (beta chain) came from a study of cytomegalovirus exposure and HLA in healthy donors (dated by TCRdb to about 2017). Concerning the study at large: According to a later analysis, one platform produced both the 120 validation repertoires and the approximately 670 repertoires of the first cohort. The study aimed to test whether signatures of past pathogen exposure could be identified by cataloging public T cell receptors. Along with the roughly 670-subject first cohort, a separate validation cohort of around 120 different subjects was used. High-throughput TCR immunosequencing, statistical association of individual TCRs with disease status, and machine learning were combined to predict cytomegalovirus infection status. Study-wide conclusions, independent of this receptor: Cytomegalovirus status was reported to be diagnosed by the classifier with high specificity and sensitivity in both the original and validation cohorts. All 110 or so repertoires were used to score co-occurrence in the validation cohort in a later analysis, because that analysis had no HLA typing for the cohort. In vitro tests confirmed that a few of the cytomegalovirus-associated TCR beta chains recognize cytomegalovirus antigens. Of the cluster scores, about 94% were above 0 in a later analysis, which found that TCRs clustered in the first cohort also tended to co-occur in the 95 to 150 validation repertoires. The authors suggested that the approach could potentially be generalized to other disease states and immunological phenotypes. The study listed 150 to 200 TCR beta chains as associated with cytomegalovirus. Across donors, most TCR sequences were observed very rarely, whereas some public TCRs were present in many individuals.

V is cut back by 0 bases and J by 7 bases, with 5 bases in the junction unmatched. Per the germline V gene (reference sequence), GTSNPN is the CDR1 and SVGIG is the CDR2. Taken from cysteine to phenylalanine, the CDR3 has 14 residues. The only DNA kept is the CDR3, 42 bases in frame from the first base. Library method: the immunoSEQ multiplex PCR assay. As for how the authors treated the data: A statistical classification framework was built to diagnose cytomegalovirus status from the catalog of TCR beta chain sequences. TCRdb retrieved this table from immuneACCESS and kept in-frame rearrangements only. Not all clones are present; in checked studies, unresolved V genes account for under half, and no reason is known for the remainder. That table gives V, J and clone size, and the DNA gave D and trimming. For this sample the table gives 90,000 or so clones, of which around 96% were detected only once. Roughly 0.8% of the sample is held by the ten biggest clonotypes.

Donors formed part of the validation cohort, which comprised 120 subjects and was distinct from the first cohort of 666 subjects. A word on this clone: Its antigen has not been determined. No base quality values were provided; no much bigger clone lies one nucleotide off.

Sequencing was done on a sample of PBMCs. This sequence originates from a man younger than 35 in good health and CMV-seronegative. This chain is built from TRBV30 and TRBJ1-2, and 10 junction bases match TRBD1. The nucleotides read TGTGCCTGGAGTGTTTTGGGACAGGGGTCTGGCTACACCTTC. This is translated as CAWSVLGQGSGYTF.